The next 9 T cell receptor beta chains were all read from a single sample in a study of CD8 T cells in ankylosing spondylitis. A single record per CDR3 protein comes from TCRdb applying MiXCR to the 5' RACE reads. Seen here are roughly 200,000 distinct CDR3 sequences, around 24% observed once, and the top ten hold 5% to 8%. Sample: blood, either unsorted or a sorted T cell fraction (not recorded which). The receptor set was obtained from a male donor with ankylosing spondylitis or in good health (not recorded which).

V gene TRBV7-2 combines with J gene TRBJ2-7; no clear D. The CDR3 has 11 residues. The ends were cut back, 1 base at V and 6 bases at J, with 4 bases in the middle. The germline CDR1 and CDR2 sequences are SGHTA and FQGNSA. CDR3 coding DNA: TGTGCCAGCAGCTTAGAAGCCGAGCAGTACTTC. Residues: CASSLEAEQYF.

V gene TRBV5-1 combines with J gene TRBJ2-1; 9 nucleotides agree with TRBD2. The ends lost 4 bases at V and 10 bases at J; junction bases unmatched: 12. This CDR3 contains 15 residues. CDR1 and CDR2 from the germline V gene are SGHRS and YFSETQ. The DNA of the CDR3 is TGCGCCAGCAGCCAGACTAGCGGTCCGTTCGGGGAGCAGTTCTTC. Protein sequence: CASSQTSGPFGEQFF.

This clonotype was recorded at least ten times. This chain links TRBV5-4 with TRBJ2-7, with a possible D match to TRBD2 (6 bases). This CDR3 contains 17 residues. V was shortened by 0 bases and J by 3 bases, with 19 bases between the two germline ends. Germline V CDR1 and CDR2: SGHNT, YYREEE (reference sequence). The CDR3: CASSLGGSGPRNYEQYF. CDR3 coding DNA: TGTGCCAGCAGCTTGGGAGGGAGCGGGCCTCGGAACTACGAGCAGTACTTC.

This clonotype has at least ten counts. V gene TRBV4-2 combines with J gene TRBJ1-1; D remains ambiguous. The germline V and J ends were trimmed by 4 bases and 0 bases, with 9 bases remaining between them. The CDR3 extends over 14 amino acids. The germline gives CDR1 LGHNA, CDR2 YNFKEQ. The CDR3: CASSREKLNTEAFF. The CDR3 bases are TGTGCCAGCAGCCGAGAGAAATTGAACACTGAAGCTTTCTTT.

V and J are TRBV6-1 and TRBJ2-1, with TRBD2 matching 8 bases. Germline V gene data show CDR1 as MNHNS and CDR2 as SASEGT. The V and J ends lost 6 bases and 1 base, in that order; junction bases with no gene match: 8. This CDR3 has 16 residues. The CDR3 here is CASSHPREGSYNEQFF. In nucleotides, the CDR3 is TGTGCCAGCAGCCACCCTCGGGAGGGTTCCTACAATGAGCAGTTCTTC.

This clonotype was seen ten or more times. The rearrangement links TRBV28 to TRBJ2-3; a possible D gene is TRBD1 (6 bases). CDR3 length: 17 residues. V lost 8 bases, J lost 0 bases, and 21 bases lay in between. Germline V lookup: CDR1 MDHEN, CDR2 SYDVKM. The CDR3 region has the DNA TGTGCCAGCGGCCGGGACACACAGGGTGGGAGCACAGATACGCAGTATTTT. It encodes CASGRDTQGGSTDTQYF.

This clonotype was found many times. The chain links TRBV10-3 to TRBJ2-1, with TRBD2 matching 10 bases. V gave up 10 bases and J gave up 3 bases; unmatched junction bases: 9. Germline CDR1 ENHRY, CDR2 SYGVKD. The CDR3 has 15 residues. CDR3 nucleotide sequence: TGTGCCACACAGCCTAGCGGGAGTAGCTACAATGAGCAGTTCTTC. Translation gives CATQPSGSSYNEQFF.

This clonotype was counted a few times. CDR3 region: CASSGGTGAYEQYF. The CDR3 nucleotides are TGTGCCAGCAGCGGGGGGACAGGCGCCTACGAGCAGTACTTC. The V gene is TRBV5-5, the J gene TRBJ2-7, with 8 bases fitting TRBD1. CDR1 is SGHKS, CDR2 YYEKEE, per germline (reference sequence). The CDR3 contains 14 residues. The ends lost 4 bases at V and 2 bases at J; junction bases unmatched: 5. The variable domain in full, completed from reference TRBV5-5 and TRBJ2-7, reads DAGVTQSPTHLIKTRGQQVTLRCSPISGHKSVSWYQQVLGQGPQFIFQYYEKEERGRGNFPDRFSARQFPNYSSELNVNALLLGDSALYLCASSGGTGAYEQYFGPGTRLTVT.

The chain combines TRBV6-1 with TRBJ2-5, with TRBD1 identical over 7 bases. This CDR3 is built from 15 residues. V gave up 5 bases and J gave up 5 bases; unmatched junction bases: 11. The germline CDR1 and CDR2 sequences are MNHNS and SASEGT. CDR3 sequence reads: CASSTGTVSGETQYF. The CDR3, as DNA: TGTGCCAGCAGTACAGGGACAGTTTCGGGGGAGACCCAGTACTTC.